This T cell receptor beta chain was found in a study of shared clonotypes between healthy human individuals. Study overall: Three plates each covered CD4 naive and memory; CD8 naive two, CD8 memory one. Study findings and constraints: Non-shared clonotypes displayed generation probabilities falling below those of clonotypes present in all four donors.

Germline values: CDR1 SGHTA, CDR2 FQGTGA. CDR3 length: 13 residues. V shed 5 bases, J shed 8 bases, and the junction held 7 bases outside the gene matches. Produced via immunoSEQ multiplex PCR; TCRdb's table is partial and in-frame only. Seen here are about 2 million clones, 85% to 95% observed once, and the top ten hold about 0.13%. Healthy HIV-negative adults with no recent acute infections or vaccinations were recruited as donors. Remarks on this clone: Its antigen is not identified.

V is TRBV7-3 and J is TRBJ1-2; 8 nucleotides agree with TRBD1. This clonotype was obtained from a man younger than 30 in good health. Source material: naive CD4+ T cells sorted from blood. Subset defined: CD45RA+ positively selected. Written as DNA, the CDR3 is TGTGCCAGCAGCCCAGGACAGGGTGGGGGCTACACCTTC. Residues: CASSPGQGGGYTF. Combining the CDR3 with reference TRBV7-3 and TRBJ1-2 gives the whole variable domain GAGVSQTPSNKVTEKGKYVELRCDPISGHTALYWYRQSLGQGPEFLIYFQGTGAADDSGLPNDRFFAVRPEGSVSTLKIQRTERGDSAVYLCASSPGQGGGYTFGSGTRLTVV.